These 22 T cell receptor beta chains were sequenced from one sample in a study of shared clonotypes between healthy human individuals (TCRdb year 2020). Library construction relied on the immunoSEQ multiplex PCR assay. As stored in TCRdb, this immuneACCESS dataset retains in-frame rearrangements with V and J assigned. A fraction of the clones does not appear; measured against another copy, unresolved V genes explain less than half of the discrepancy, and the remainder lacks a known reason. The sample table contains 850,000 to 1,100,000 clones; only one count was recorded for about 72% of them. Of the sample, roughly 0.82% is held by the ten largest clones. Sequencing was performed on memory CD4+ T cells from PBMCs. The sample's cell subset or site label, in plain terms: CD45RA-negative fraction. All receptors come from a man between 18 and 29 years old in good health. Some clones in this sample may be carry-over from other donors' samples.

The CDR3 DNA sequence: TGTGCCAGCAGCGCCACGGCTCAGCTGGGAAATGAGCAGTTCTTC. This gives the protein CASSATAQLGNEQFF. The gene calls are TRBV9 and TRBJ2-1; D gene uncertain. Trimming shortened V by 3 bases and J by 7 bases, and 17 bases separated the two germline ends. The CDR3 covers 15 residues. The V gene's germline CDR1 is SGDLS and CDR2 YYNGEE. Drawing the rest from reference TRBV9 and TRBJ2-1, the complete variable domain is DSGVTQTPKHLITATGQRVTLRCSPRSGDLSVYWYQQSLDQGLQFLIQYYNGEERAKGNILERFSAQQFPDLHSELNLSSLELGDSALYFCASSATAQLGNEQFFGPGTRLTVL.

A word on this clone: In the same sample, other DNA sequences code for this CDR3. The rearrangement uses TRBV5-1 and TRBJ2-5; 10 nucleotides match TRBD2. Germline lookup yields CDR1 SGHRS and CDR2 YFSETQ. The trim removed 0 bases at V and 3 bases at J, leaving 2 bases unmatched. This CDR3 is built from 15 residues. The CDR3, as DNA: TGCGCCAGCAGCTTGGCCGGGACTAGCGAAGAGACCCAGTACTTC. It yields the protein CASSLAGTSEETQYF.

The rearrangement links TRBV4-3 to TRBJ1-4, with no clear D. The CDR3 contains 16 residues. V lost 5 bases, J lost 5 bases, and 18 bases lay in between. The V gene's germline CDR1 is LGHNA and CDR2 YSLEER. The CDR3: CASSEGGWAANEKLFF. CDR3 coding DNA: TGCGCCAGCAGCGAAGGAGGGTGGGCAGCGAATGAAAAACTGTTTTTT.

This clone showed up many times. The DNA of the CDR3 is TGTGCCAGCAGCTTAGACACGGACAGGAGATATGGCTACACCTTC. It is translated as CASSLDTDRRYGYTF. This chain joins TRBV7-2 and TRBJ1-2; 7 nucleotides align to TRBD1. This CDR3 has 15 residues. The V gene end was trimmed by 1 base and the J gene end by 5 bases; junction bases not matched to a gene: 7. In germline, CDR1 is SGHTA, CDR2 FQGNSA.

This chain links TRBV7-3 with TRBJ1-4; no clear D. The CDR3 totals 16 residues. CDR1 SGHTA and CDR2 FQGTGA come from the germline V gene. V shed 1 base and J shed 3 bases, with 12 bases lying between them. The DNA of the CDR3 is TGTGCCAGCAGCTTAAATAGGGTGGGCCCTAATGAAAAACTGTTTTTT. This gives the protein CASSLNRVGPNEKLFF. Complete variable domain (other parts from reference TRBV7-3 and TRBJ1-4): GAGVSQTPSNKVTEKGKYVELRCDPISGHTALYWYRQSLGQGPEFLIYFQGTGAADDSGLPNDRFFAVRPEGSVSTLKIQRTERGDSAVYLCASSLNRVGPNEKLFFGSGTQLSVL.

Turning to this clone: This same CDR3 is encoded by further DNA sequences in the sample. V usage is TRBV7-3 and J usage is TRBJ2-3, with 8 nucleotides matching TRBD2. CDR1 and CDR2 (germline): SGHTA, FQGTGA. With 3 bases clipped from V and 2 bases from J, the junction kept 4 bases outside the gene matches. This CDR3 has 15 residues. CDR3 bases: TGTGCCAGCAGCTTCACTAGCGGACACACAGATACGCAGTATTTT. Translation gives CASSFTSGHTDTQYF. Full variable domain (missing parts from reference TRBV7-3 and TRBJ2-3): GAGVSQTPSNKVTEKGKYVELRCDPISGHTALYWYRQSLGQGPEFLIYFQGTGAADDSGLPNDRFFAVRPEGSVSTLKIQRTERGDSAVYLCASSFTSGHTDTQYFGPGTRLTVL.

This chain links TRBV5-1 with TRBJ1-1; 7 bases line up with TRBD1. This CDR3 is built from 15 residues. The ends lost 2 bases at V and 1 base at J; junction bases unmatched: 5. The germline gives CDR1 SGHRS, CDR2 YFSETQ. The chain's CDR3 is CASSLQGWGNTEAFF. The CDR3 DNA reads as TGCGCCAGCAGCTTACAGGGGTGGGGGAACACTGAAGCTTTCTTT.

The CDR3 DNA reads as TGTGCCAGCAGCTTAATGGGGGAGGGGCGCCAAGAGACCCAGTACTTC. Protein product: CASSLMGEGRQETQYF. This sequence joins TRBV5-4 and TRBJ2-5, with TRBD2 matching over 7 bases. Trimming took 2 bases from V and 1 from J; bases not matched to a gene: 8. Germline CDR1 SGHNT, CDR2 YYREEE (reference sequence). CDR3 size: 16 residues.

This clone was counted once. The genes are TRBV10-3 and TRBJ2-7; D ambiguous. Trimming shortened V by 0 bases and J by 7 bases, and 7 bases separated the two germline ends. The CDR3 covers 12 residues. The germline V gene encodes CDR1 ENHRY and CDR2 SYGVKD. The CDR3 sequence is CAISESTFEQYF. The CDR3 region has the DNA TGTGCCATCAGTGAGTCAACGTTTGAGCAGTACTTC.

This clone has only one observation. Other DNA sequences of this sample code for an identical CDR3. The chain couples TRBV6-5 to TRBJ2-7; possible D gene TRBD2, 6 bases. V lost 3 bases to trimming and J lost 1 base, with 7 bases between them. There are 13 residues in the CDR3. CDR1 and CDR2 (germline): MNHEY, SVGAGI. CDR3 in amino acids: CASSYRGSYEQYF. As DNA, the CDR3 is TGTGCCAGCAGTTATCGGGGGTCCTACGAGCAGTACTTC.

The chain links TRBV5-1 to TRBJ2-1; TRBD2 aligns across 8 bases. The CDR3 consists of 15 residues. After removal of 6 bases from V and 6 bases from J, the junction contained 11 bases not matched to a gene. Per the germline V gene, CDR1 is SGHRS and CDR2 is YFSETQ. CDR3 amino acids: CASTPLAGLSNEQFF. The CDR3 nucleotides are TGCGCCAGCACCCCCCTAGCGGGCCTCTCCAATGAGCAGTTCTTC.

This chain connects TRBV7-2 to TRBJ2-7, with a tentative D call TRBD2 (5 bases). The CDR3 spans 14 residues. From germline, CDR1 is SGHTA and CDR2 FQGNSA. Trimming shortened V by 5 bases and J by 7 bases, and 18 bases separated the two germline ends. DNA of the CDR3: TGTGCCAGCAGCCTAGGACTCTCGCCTAAAGAGCAGTACTTC. Its translation: CASSLGLSPKEQYF.

The chain joins TRBV7-2 to TRBJ2-1, with a possible D match to TRBD1 (6 bases). Looked up from germline, CDR1 is SGHTA and CDR2 is FQGNSA. The CDR3 extends over 13 amino acids. V lost 5 bases and J 7 bases, leaving 12 bases between the germline ends. CDR3 bases: TGTGCCAGCAGCCGGACAGTCCAAAATGAGCAGTTCTTC. Translating it yields CASSRTVQNEQFF.

The chain employs TRBV19 and TRBJ2-7; TRBD2 agrees at 10 bases. V lost 5 bases, J lost 3 bases, and 7 bases stayed unmatched. The length of the CDR3 is 15 residues. Germline CDR1 and CDR2: LNHDA and SQIVND (reference sequence). This chain's CDR3 is CASSSLGLALYEQYF. The CDR3 nucleotides are TGTGCCAGTAGTTCTCTGGGACTAGCGCTCTACGAGCAGTACTTC. The entire variable domain, with the rest obtained from reference TRBV19 and TRBJ2-7, is as follows: DGGITQSPKYLFRKEGQNVTLSCEQNLNHDAMYWYRQDPGQGLRLIYYSQIVNDFQKGDIAEGYSVSREKKESFPLTVTSAQKNPTAFYLCASSSLGLALYEQYFGPGTRLTVT.

V is TRBV7-8 and J is TRBJ2-7; D may be TRBD1 (6 bases). Trimming took 7 bases from V and 2 from J, leaving 15 bases between them. Germline CDR1 reads SGHVS; CDR2 reads FQNEAQ. The CDR3 totals 14 residues. The CDR3 loop is CASTISRDTYEQYF. As DNA, the CDR3 is TGTGCCAGCACCATTTCCCGGGACACCTACGAGCAGTACTTC.

This rearrangement joins TRBV5-1 to TRBJ2-2, with 7 bases that match TRBD1. V dropped 6 bases and J dropped 4; count of bases not matched to a gene: 6. The CDR3 totals 14 residues. Germline V gene sequence: CDR1 SGHRS, CDR2 YFSETQ. This chain's CDR3 is CASTGGSTTGELFF. The CDR3 bases are TGCGCCAGCACAGGGGGATCGACCACCGGGGAGCTGTTTTTT.

This chain links TRBV28 with TRBJ1-5; D call uncertain. Per germline, CDR1 MDHEN and CDR2 SYDVKM. This CDR3 contains 15 residues. The ends were cut back, 5 bases at V and 3 bases at J, with 14 bases in the middle. CDR3 region: CASSEEGGYNQPQHF. The CDR3, as DNA: TGTGCCAGCAGTGAGGAGGGAGGGTACAATCAGCCCCAGCATTTT.

This clone was detected ten times or more. V gene TRBV28 combines with J gene TRBJ2-2; weak D call: TRBD2 (5 bases). The CDR3 covers 15 residues. V lost 3 bases and J 3 bases, leaving 11 bases between the germline ends. The germline gives CDR1 MDHEN, CDR2 SYDVKM. The CDR3 sequence: CASSFDGGDTGELFF. Written as DNA, the CDR3 is TGTGCCAGCAGTTTTGACGGAGGAGACACCGGGGAGCTGTTTTTT.

By frequency in the sample, this clone is medium-sized. This sequence joins TRBV7-9 and TRBJ1-4, with TRBD1 as a possible D gene (5 bases). Germline V CDR1 and CDR2: SEHNR, FQNEAQ (reference sequence). CDR3 size: 14 residues. Between the trimmed V and J ends, which lost 6 bases and 6 bases, there was a span of 14 bases. CDR3 bases: TGTGCCAGCAGGCCCCGGGACGGCGATGAAAAACTGTTTTTT. Its translation: CASRPRDGDEKLFF.

The rearrangement links TRBV7-8 to TRBJ1-3, with TRBD1 identical over 8 bases. The CDR3 runs to 14 residues. The junction had 4 bases not matched to a gene; V was cut back by 5 bases and J by 4 bases. CDR1 is SGHVS and CDR2 is FQNEAQ in the germline V gene. The CDR3 protein is CASSLTGAGNTIYF. The CDR3 DNA is TGTGCCAGCAGCCTGACAGGGGCGGGAAACACCATATATTTT.

The V and J genes are TRBV5-8 and TRBJ1-5, with D possibly being TRBD1 (5 bases). The germline gives CDR1 SGHTS, CDR2 YDEGEE. This CDR3 has 15 amino acids. With 8 bases removed from V and 2 bases from J, the gap between germline ends came to 17 bases. The CDR3 sequence is CASMFRGTGNQPQHF. CDR3 DNA: TGTGCCAGTATGTTTCGGGGGACGGGCAATCAGCCCCAGCATTTT. Looking up the rest from reference TRBV5-8 and TRBJ1-5 gives the full variable domain: EAGVTQSPTHLIKTRGQQATLRCSPISGHTSVYWYQQALGLGLQFLLWYDEGEERNRGNFPPRFSGRQFPNYSSELNVNALELEDSALYLCASMFRGTGNQPQHFGDGTRLSIL.

Here the CDR3 reads CASSVASYSGSGFDEQYF. CDR3 bases: TGTGCCAGCAGCGTAGCGTCCTATAGCGGGAGTGGGTTCGACGAGCAGTACTTC. This chain links TRBV9 with TRBJ2-7; 9 bases line up with TRBD2. Unmatched junction bases numbered 15, after V lost 0 bases and J lost 5 bases. CDR1 and CDR2 from the germline V gene are SGDLS and YYNGEE. This CDR3 is built from 18 residues.